This T cell receptor beta chain derives from a study of blood T cell repertoires in COVID-19 (dated by TCRdb to 2020 to 2022). Some background on the complete study: Samples covering the acute and convalescent phases of COVID-19 were provided by collaborators in the United States, Italy and Spain. The prospective study material was composed of cDNA or gDNA derived from T cells, B-cell-depleted T cells, or PBMCs. Where HLA class I and class II types were available, the types were taken from metadata supplied by the sample provider, not from assay-based typing. Samples came from the ongoing ImmuneRACE study (first 160 participants) plus 1,254 subjects from 6 global collaborators. Subjects who had been exposed to COVID-19, were actively infected with it, or had recovered from it provided the deeply sampled blood TCRbeta repertoires that made up the dataset. The repertoires were made available in a free public database intended to serve as a resource for research on the immune response to SARS-CoV-2. A de-identified subject ID, COVID-19 status, age in years and sex were almost always included in the sample metadata.

TCRbeta CDR3 regions were amplified from genomic DNA using the immunoSEQ Assay, a bias-controlled multiplex PCR. The source study handled its data this way. Within the assay, amplification of reference gene primers was used to estimate how many nucleated cells each sample contained. To quantify the absolute abundance of each unique TCRbeta CDR3 rearrangement, sequence reads were collapsed and filtered. Productive Simpson clonality was computed per sample as the square root of Simpson's diversity index over productive rearrangements. The immuneACCESS repertoire file appears here via TCRdb, limited to in-frame rearrangements. These files lack a portion of the clones; in checked studies, under half of the deficit traces to unresolved V genes, and the cause of the others is not known. V and J calls and clone size are those listed in that table; D and trimming were worked out from the DNA. A total of over 65,000 clones appear in this sample, about 81% of them only once. The top ten clones comprise 9.2% of the sample.

Paper-wide results and their limitations: How much clinical and demographic metadata was included differed by source and by participant, and the metadata was provided uncurated.

Collaborating institutions collected whole blood in K2EDTA tubes following their own protocols. For TCRbeta analysis, collaborator samples were shipped as frozen whole blood, as isolated PBMCs, or as DNA extracted from either sample type. A note on this clone: Its antigen remains undetermined. Nothing much larger sits one base from this clone, and base qualities are not available.

As encoded in the germline V gene (reference sequence), CDR1 is SSHAT while CDR2 is FNYEAQ. The CDR3 covers 16 residues, taking in both the cysteine and the phenylalanine. CDR3 DNA is the only sequence kept; it has 48 bases, read in frame from the first base. Trimmed from V: 4 bases; trimmed from J: 6 bases; junction bases lacking a gene match: 6. The TCR sequence derives from a human donor in a cohort sampled during active COVID-19. The rearrangement joined TRBV7-7 to TRBJ2-3, with 14 middle bases fitting TRBD2. Sequencing was carried out using peripheral blood. The DNA is as follows: TGTGCCAGCAGCTCTGGACTAGCGGGAGGAGAGGATACGCAGTATTTT. The resulting protein is CASSSGLAGGEDTQYF.